The T cell receptor (beta chain) under discussion was sequenced for a study of response to subunit inactivated influenza vaccine. Comment on this clonotype: Antigen: not known.

TCRdb re-derived calls from the RT-PCR reads in MiXCR, one entry per CDR3 protein. Here the sample spans hundreds of thousands of distinct CDR3 sequences, approximately 9.9% being singletons. General study results and limits: Authors suggested each seasonal flu vaccination may recruit only limited numbers of new T cells.

The sequencing used PBMCs from blood, collected more than 35 days after vaccination. This TCR derives from a man aged 45 to 65 who received an inactivated influenza vaccine.

The CDR3 bases are TGTGCCAGCAAGATTGACAGGGGCCCCTACGAGCAGTACTTC. Translated, it gives CASKIDRGPYEQYF. J is TRBJ2-7 and V is TRBV6-1; 8 nucleotides match TRBD1. V lost 7 bases, J lost 2 bases, and 7 bases stayed unmatched. Germline V lookup: CDR1 MNHNS, CDR2 SASEGT. The CDR3 has 14 residues.